The 27 T cell receptor beta chains below come from one sample, sequenced in a study of control samples from healthy donors and cancer patients. Clones were sequenced by immunoSEQ multiplex PCR, and TCRdb holds only the in-frame ones, with some missing. The sample yields 60,000 to 70,000 clones, about four fifths seen once. Sequencing used PBMCs. These receptors were collected from a woman aged 45-60 years with lung cancer.

The chain couples TRBV4-3 to TRBJ2-2; D ambiguous. The V gene's germline CDR1 is LGHNA and CDR2 YSLEER. The length of the CDR3 is 14 residues. The V end lost 1 base, the J end lost 6 bases, and 9 bases lay between the germline ends. CDR3 coding DNA: TGCGCCAGCAGCCAAGCTAGTCCCCCCGGGGAGCTGTTTTTT. Translating it yields CASSQASPPGELFF.

The V gene is TRBV11-3, the J gene TRBJ2-2; D possibly corresponds to TRBD1 (5 bases). V was pared by 0 bases and J by 6 bases, with 8 bases between. The CDR3 runs 14 residues. Germline lookup yields CDR1 SGHNT and CDR2 YENEEA. This chain's CDR3 is CASSLEQVAGELFF. The CDR3 nucleotides are TGTGCCAGCAGCTTAGAACAGGTTGCCGGGGAGCTGTTTTTT.

There are a few counts of this clone. The CDR3, as DNA: TGTGCCAGCAGTTACTCAGGACGGAGAAATTCACCCCTCCACTTT. Amino acids: CASSYSGRRNSPLHF. V usage is TRBV6-2 or TRBV6-3 and J usage is TRBJ1-6; D call uncertain. V lost 0 bases and J 7 bases, leaving 10 bases between the germline ends. Germline CDR1 MNHEY, CDR2 SVGEGT. The CDR3 is made up of 15 amino acids.

The rearrangement joins TRBV18 to TRBJ1-2, with a tentative D call TRBD1 (5 bases). In germline, CDR1 is KGHSH, CDR2 LQKENI. The CDR3 extends over 14 amino acids. Trimming stripped 3 bases from V and 4 bases from J, with 12 bases between. The CDR3 here is CASSPPTAGYGYTF. The CDR3 nucleotides are TGTGCCAGCTCACCTCCGACAGCGGGCTATGGCTACACCTTC.

This clone was recorded once. This rearrangement joins TRBV25-1 to TRBJ1-5; weak D call: TRBD1 (6 bases). Germline V gene sequence: CDR1 MGHDK, CDR2 SYGVNS. This CDR3 is built from 15 residues. V dropped 3 bases and J dropped 0 bases, with 9 bases sitting between them. The CDR3 sequence is CASSEGTSSNQPQHF. CDR3 DNA: TGTGCCAGCAGTGAGGGGACAAGTAGCAATCAGCCCCAGCATTTT.

This chain uses TRBV7-8 with TRBJ1-5; 7 positions agree with TRBD1. Germline loops: CDR1 SGHVS, CDR2 FQNEAQ. With 1 base clipped from V and 10 bases from J, the junction kept 16 bases outside the gene matches. The CDR3 runs to 17 residues. The CDR3 loop is CASSLGFPGTAPGPQHF. The CDR3 nucleotides read TGTGCCAGCAGCTTAGGTTTCCCGGGGACAGCGCCAGGTCCCCAGCATTTT.

This clone has just one count. The chain employs TRBV19 and TRBJ1-2; TRBD1 aligns across 7 bases. The CDR3 loop spans 12 amino acids. Germline CDR1 reads LNHDA; CDR2 reads SQIVND (reference sequence). V lost 5 bases, J lost 13 bases, and 10 bases stayed unmatched. CDR3 protein: CASSPPQGTVTF. CDR3 in DNA: TGTGCCAGTAGTCCCCCACAGGGGACCGTCACCTTC.

The chain employs TRBV6-1 and TRBJ2-1; D is uncertain. The CDR3 consists of 11 residues. Germline V lookup: CDR1 MNHNS, CDR2 SASEGT. The V and J ends lost 2 bases and 8 bases respectively, with 4 bases between them. CDR3 nucleotides: TGTGCCAGCAGTGAATGGTATGAGCAGTTCTTC. The encoded protein is CASSEWYEQFF.

The chain couples TRBV24-1 to TRBJ2-5; perhaps TRBD2 as D (5 bases). The ends were cut back, 4 bases at V and 4 bases at J, with 9 bases in the middle. Germline CDR1 and CDR2: KGHDR and SFDVKD. The CDR3 is made up of 13 amino acids. This CDR3 is CATSDGVAETQYF. DNA for the CDR3: TGTGCCACCAGTGACGGGGTAGCAGAGACCCAGTACTTC.

This chain uses TRBV5-5 with TRBJ2-3, with D perhaps TRBD1 (5 bases). V shed 3 bases and J shed 1 base, with 12 bases lying between them. There are 15 residues in the CDR3. Germline V lookup: CDR1 SGHKS, CDR2 YYEKEE (reference sequence). CDR3 DNA sequence: TGTGCCAGCAGCTCGACAGTTGGCGGCACAGATACGCAGTATTTT. Translating it yields CASSSTVGGTDTQYF.

The chain is built from TRBV30 and TRBJ1-6; TRBD1 agrees at 7 bases. The length of the CDR3 is 15 residues. The junction had 9 bases not matched to a gene; V was cut back by 3 bases and J by 7 bases. The germline V gene has CDR1 GTSNPN and CDR2 SVGIG (reference sequence). This CDR3 reads CAWRIGTGENSPLHF. CDR3 nucleotide sequence: TGTGCCTGGAGAATAGGTACAGGGGAGAATTCACCCCTCCACTTT.

The rearrangement joins TRBV3-1 (or the pseudogene TRBV3-2) to TRBJ1-6, with a tentative D call TRBD1 (6 bases). The V end was cut by 0 bases, the J end by 0 bases, with 12 bases between. The germline V gene has CDR1 LGHDT and CDR2 YNNKEL (reference sequence). The CDR3 has 18 residues. In nucleotides, the CDR3 is TGTGCCAGCAGCCAAGATCTTCAGGGGAGCTCCTATAATTCACCCCTCCACTTT. Translation gives CASSQDLQGSSYNSPLHF.

This chain links TRBV6-6 with TRBJ1-5, with 8 bases aligning to TRBD1. CDR3 length equals 16 residues. Per germline, CDR1 MNHNY and CDR2 SVGAGI (reference sequence). Trimming took 2 bases from V and 0 from J; bases not matched to a gene: 3. The CDR3 nucleotides read TGTGCCAGCAGTTACGCCGGGACAGGTAGCAATCAGCCCCAGCATTTT. This gives the protein CASSYAGTGSNQPQHF.

This clone has more than one count but fewer than ten. In nucleotides, the CDR3 is TGTGCCAGCAGTGAATGGGGGGGCGCAAGCAATCAGCCCCAGCATTTT. It is translated as CASSEWGGASNQPQHF. This chain joins TRBV2 and TRBJ1-5; weak D call: TRBD1 (6 bases). V shed 2 bases and J shed 1 base, with 12 bases lying between them. CDR3 length: 16 residues. Germline V gene data show CDR1 as SNHLY and CDR2 as FYNNEI.

The rearrangement links TRBV5-1 to TRBJ1-6; no clear D gene. V was cut by 0 bases and J by 0 bases, with 13 bases left in between. Germline V gene sequence: CDR1 SGHRS, CDR2 YFSETQ. The CDR3 is 18 amino acids. CDR3 sequence (DNA): TGCGCCAGCAGCTTGGATCCCGCGTCCAGCTCCTATAATTCACCCCTCCACTTT. Translated, it gives CASSLDPASSSYNSPLHF.

V and J are TRBV4-1 and TRBJ1-2; unclear D gene. CDR1 is MGHRA, CDR2 YSYEKL, per germline. The CDR3 is 13 residues long. The germline V and J ends were trimmed by 1 base and 7 bases, with 10 bases remaining between them. DNA for the CDR3: TGCGCCAGCAGCCAAGGATCCTTCTTTGGCTACACCTTC. Its protein is CASSQGSFFGYTF.

The chain recombines TRBV19 with TRBJ2-2; D is tentatively TRBD1 or TRBD2 (5 bases each). CDR1 LNHDA and CDR2 SQIVND come from the germline V gene (reference sequence). The CDR3 is made up of 15 amino acids. V lost 7 bases, J lost 2 bases, and 14 bases lay in between. Here the CDR3 DNA reads TGTGCCAGTACTTCCGGGACCACCAACACCGGGGAGCTGTTTTTT. Its translation is CASTSGTTNTGELFF.

The chain employs TRBV18 and TRBJ2-3, with D possibly being TRBD2 (7 bases). Germline V gene data show CDR1 as KGHSH and CDR2 as LQKENI. Trimming removed 1 base from V and 8 bases from J, with 10 bases in between. The CDR3 consists of 13 residues. CDR3 region: CASSPRGGGTQYF. Written as DNA, the CDR3 is TGTGCCAGCTCACCACGGGGGGGCGGTACGCAGTATTTT.

The rearrangement joins TRBV19 to TRBJ2-5; 8 bases match TRBD1. This CDR3 is 13 amino acids long. The junction had 3 bases not matched to a gene; V was cut back by 6 bases and J by 3 bases. The germline gives CDR1 LNHDA, CDR2 SQIVND (reference sequence). CDR3 nucleotide sequence: TGTGCCAGTAGGCGGACAGGGAAAGAGACCCAGTACTTC. Its translation: CASRRTGKETQYF.

The chain joins TRBV19 to TRBJ1-4; 8 bases align to TRBD1. With 5 bases clipped from V and 8 bases from J, the junction kept 4 bases outside the gene matches. Germline values: CDR1 LNHDA, CDR2 SQIVND (reference sequence). CDR3 length: 13 amino acids. CDR3 DNA sequence: TGTGCCAGTAGTGGGACAGGTGTGGAAAAACTGTTTTTT. Its protein product is CASSGTGVEKLFF. Filled out from reference TRBV19 and TRBJ1-4, the complete variable domain reads DGGITQSPKYLFRKEGQNVTLSCEQNLNHDAMYWYRQDPGQGLRLIYYSQIVNDFQKGDIAEGYSVSREKKESFPLTVTSAQKNPTAFYLCASSGTGVEKLFFGSGTQLSVL.

The chain uses TRBV19 and TRBJ1-5; no clear D. Germline V gene sequence: CDR1 LNHDA, CDR2 SQIVND (reference sequence). Trimming removed 0 bases at V and 6 bases at J, with 6 bases between. The CDR3 consists of 13 residues. This CDR3 is CASSIDFFQPQHF. CDR3 nucleotides: TGTGCCAGTAGTATAGATTTTTTTCAGCCCCAGCATTTT.

V is TRBV9 and J is TRBJ1-2; no firm D call. This CDR3 contains 13 residues. The ends were cut back, 2 bases at V and 4 bases at J, with 9 bases in the middle. Germline CDR1 and CDR2: SGDLS and YYNGEE. The CDR3, as DNA: TGTGCCAGCAGCGTGGACGGAGCCTATGGCTACACCTTC. Translation gives CASSVDGAYGYTF.

The rearrangement uses TRBV5-1 and TRBJ1-6, with D hard to call. The CDR3 is made up of 15 amino acids. Trimming removed 0 bases at V and 5 bases at J, with 9 bases between. The germline CDR1 and CDR2 sequences are SGHRS and YFSETQ. This CDR3 reads CASSLGGGDNSPLHF. The DNA of the CDR3 is TGCGCCAGCAGCTTGGGAGGCGGCGATAATTCACCCCTCCACTTT.

The rearrangement joins TRBV3-1 (or the pseudogene TRBV3-2) to TRBJ2-5; D call uncertain. Trimming pared 4 bases from V and 5 bases from J, leaving 11 bases between. The CDR3 runs to 13 residues. CDR1 and CDR2 (germline): LGHDT, YNNKEL (reference sequence). The CDR3 DNA is TGTGCCAGCAGCCTAATGGGTGGCGAGACCCAGTACTTC. It translates to CASSLMGGETQYF.

The chain employs TRBV28 and TRBJ1-1; D remains ambiguous. V was cut by 5 bases and J by 2 bases, with 3 bases left in between. The CDR3 consists of 11 residues. The V gene's germline CDR1 is MDHEN and CDR2 SYDVKM. CDR3 DNA: TGTGCCAGCAGTAAAAACACTGAAGCTTTCTTT. Translation: CASSKNTEAFF.

The chain couples TRBV6-2 or TRBV6-3 to TRBJ2-3, with TRBD1 matching over 8 bases. Germline V lookup: CDR1 MNHEY, CDR2 SVGEGT. J was trimmed by 1 base and V by 2 bases; bases with no gene match: 14. The CDR3 length is 19 residues. CDR3 in DNA: TGTGCCAGCAGTTACCCCCAGGGCCTAGACAGGGGTGGCACAGATACGCAGTATTTT. Translating it yields CASSYPQGLDRGGTDTQYF.

This clone showed up just a few times. The J gene is TRBJ2-1, the V gene TRBV30; 7 bases are shared with TRBD1. Trimming took 0 bases from V and 9 from J; bases not matched to a gene: 14. This CDR3 is 16 amino acids long. CDR1 and CDR2 from the germline V gene are GTSNPN and SVGIG (reference sequence). The CDR3 reads CAWSVRQGRFLGEQFF. The CDR3 coding sequence is TGTGCCTGGAGTGTGAGACAGGGACGTTTCCTGGGTGAGCAGTTCTTC.